This is a list of T cell receptor beta chains from one sample in a study of blood T cell repertoires in COVID-19. TCRdb's copy holds only in-frame clones and misses some; the assay was immunoSEQ multiplex PCR. The table includes more than 200,000 clones, around 90% detected once. The source material was peripheral blood. The receptors here all came from a human donor in a cohort sampled during active COVID-19. Both conserved end residues are part of each CDR3. A D gene is named only where the DNA matches it firmly. Only part of the rows carry a size: once, few, many, or a class if the clone is expanded.

V: TRBV30; D: -; J: TRBJ2-1; size: -; DNA: TGTGCCTGGAGTCTGAATGAGCAGTTCTTC; CDR3: CAWSLNEQFF
V: TRBV5-1; D: TRBD1; J: TRBJ2-7; size: -; DNA: TGCGCCAGCAGCTTGGCCGGGACAGCGAACGAGCAGTACTTC; CDR3: CASSLAGTANEQYF
V: TRBV10-2; D: -; J: TRBJ2-5; size: -; DNA: TGCGCCAGCAGTGAACAGCGGCCCCAAGAGACCCAGTACTTC; CDR3: CASSEQRPQETQYF
V: TRBV7-2; D: TRBD2; J: TRBJ2-1; size: -; DNA: TGTGCCAGCAGCTTAGGTCGACTAGCGGGAGGAAATGAGCAGTTCTTC; CDR3: CASSLGRLAGGNEQFF
V: TRBV27; D: -; J: TRBJ1-2; size: -; DNA: TGTGCCAGCAGTCCTATGGGGACAACTAGCTATGGCTACACCTTC; CDR3: CASSPMGTTSYGYTF
V: TRBV6-5; D: TRBD1; J: TRBJ1-1; size: -; DNA: TGTGCCAGCAGTTATGCGACAGGGCTGAACACTGAAGCTTTCTTT; CDR3: CASSYATGLNTEAFF
V: TRBV7-9; D: -; J: TRBJ2-7; size: -; DNA: TGTGCCAGCAGCCAATGGGACATCGGCTCCTACGAGCAGTACTTC; CDR3: CASSQWDIGSYEQYF
V: TRBV6-5; D: TRBD2; J: TRBJ2-7; size: -; DNA: TGTGCCAGCGGGGGACTAGCGGGAGGCTACGAGCAGTACTTC; CDR3: CASGGLAGGYEQYF
V: TRBV3-1/TRBV3-2; D: TRBD2; J: TRBJ2-5; size: -; DNA: TGTGCCAGCAGCCATGCGGGGGTACAAGAGACTCAGTACTTC; CDR3: CASSHAGVQETQYF
V: TRBV27; D: TRBD2; J: TRBJ2-1; size: once; DNA: TGTGCCAGCAGTGAGGAGGAGGAACTAGCGGGGATTGAGCAGTTCTTC; CDR3: CASSEEEELAGIEQFF
V: TRBV19; D: TRBD2; J: TRBJ2-7; size: -; DNA: TGTGCCAGTAGATTAGGGACTAGCTACGAGCAGTACTTC; CDR3: CASRLGTSYEQYF
V: TRBV2; D: -; J: TRBJ1-5; size: -; DNA: TGTGCCAACCGAAGGCGGGTAAAAGTCAGCAATCAGCCCCAGCATTTT; CDR3: CANRRRVKVSNQPQHF
V: TRBV6-5; D: TRBD1; J: TRBJ1-5; size: -; DNA: TGTGCCAGCAGTCGGACAGGGGGTCAGCCCCAGCATTTT; CDR3: CASSRTGGQPQHF
V: TRBV6-5; D: -; J: TRBJ1-2; size: -; DNA: TGTGCCAGCAGTTACTCCCACCTAGAGGCTAACTATGGCTACACCTTC; CDR3: CASSYSHLEANYGYTF
V: TRBV20-1; D: -; J: TRBJ2-7; size: -; DNA: TGCAGTGCTAGTATTTGGACTACCGGGCCCTCCTACGAGCAGTACTTC; CDR3: CSASIWTTGPSYEQYF
V: TRBV10-2; D: TRBD2; J: TRBJ2-1; size: -; DNA: TGCGCCAGCAGTCATGGGACTAGCGGGGGGGGAGGGTACAATGAGCAGTTCTTC; CDR3: CASSHGTSGGGGYNEQFF
V: TRBV4-1; D: TRBD1; J: TRBJ2-7; size: once; DNA: TGCGCCAGCAGCCGGTGGGACAGGCCGTACGAGCAGTACTTC; CDR3: CASSRWDRPYEQYF
V: TRBV30; D: TRBD1; J: TRBJ1-1; size: -; DNA: TGTGCCTGGAGTGTACAGGACAGGGGGTTTGGGGCTGAAGCTTTCTTT; CDR3: CAWSVQDRGFGAEAFF
V: TRBV6-2/TRBV6-3; D: -; J: TRBJ1-2; size: -; DNA: TGTGCCAGCAGTTACTCGCCAGGGGACACCTTATATGGCTACACCTTC; CDR3: CASSYSPGDTLYGYTF
V: TRBV4-3; D: -; J: TRBJ2-1; size: once; DNA: TGCGCCAGCAGCCAAGGAGGAGGTGGCGGATCGCAAGGCAATGAGCAGTTCTTC; CDR3: CASSQGGGGGSQGNEQFF
V: TRBV18; D: -; J: TRBJ1-2; size: -; DNA: TGTGCCAGCTCACCACATCCAGGGGATGGCTACACCTTC; CDR3: CASSPHPGDGYTF
V: TRBV6-6; D: TRBD2; J: TRBJ2-7; size: -; DNA: TGTGCCAGCAGTTACACGCTAGCGGGCTACGAGCAGTACTTC; CDR3: CASSYTLAGYEQYF
V: TRBV19; D: -; J: TRBJ1-1; size: -; DNA: TGTGCCAGTAGTATAGATGAGGACTTGAACACTGAAGCTTTCTTT; CDR3: CASSIDEDLNTEAFF